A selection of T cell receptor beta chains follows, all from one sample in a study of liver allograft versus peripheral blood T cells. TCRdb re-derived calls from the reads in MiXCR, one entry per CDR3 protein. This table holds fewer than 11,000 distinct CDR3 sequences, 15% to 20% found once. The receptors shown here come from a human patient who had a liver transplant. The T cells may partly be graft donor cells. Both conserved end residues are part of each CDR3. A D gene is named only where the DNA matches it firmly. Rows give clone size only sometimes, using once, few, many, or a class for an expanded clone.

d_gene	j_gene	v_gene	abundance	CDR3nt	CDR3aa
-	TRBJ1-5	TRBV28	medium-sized	TGTGCCAGCAGTTCCCCCCTCGGGGGCAATCAGCCCCAGCATTTT	CASSSPLGGNQPQHF
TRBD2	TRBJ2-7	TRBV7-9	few	TGTGCCAGCAGCTTAGCAATCCAGCGGGAGTACGAGCAGTACTTC	CASSLAIQREYEQYF
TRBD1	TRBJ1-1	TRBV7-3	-	TGTGCCAGCAGCTCACAGGGGGGCACTGAAGCTTTCTTT	CASSSQGGTEAFF
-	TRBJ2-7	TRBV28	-	TGTGCCAGCAGTTTAGTTTTTCTTTTACAGGGCCTCCACTTC	CASSLVFLLQGLHF
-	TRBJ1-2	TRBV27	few	TGTGCCAGCAGCTTAAGACGGTCCTATGGCTACACCTTC	CASSLRRSYGYTF
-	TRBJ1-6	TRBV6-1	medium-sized	TGTGCCAGCACCGGACAGCTCGTGTCCTATAATTCACCCCTCCACTTT	CASTGQLVSYNSPLHF
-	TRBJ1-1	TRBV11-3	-	TGTGCCAGCAGCCGGAGGTTCGCCACTGAAGCTTTCTTT	CASSRRFATEAFF
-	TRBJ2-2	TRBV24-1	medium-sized	TGTGCCACCAGTCCGGACCGGGACACCGGGGAGCTGTTTTTT	CATSPDRDTGELFF
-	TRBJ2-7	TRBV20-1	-	TGCAGTGCTTGCCCCCGACCCTACGAGCAGTACTTC	CSACPRPYEQYF
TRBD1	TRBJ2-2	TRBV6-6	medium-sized	TGTGCCAGCAGTGCCAGGGGGCCGAACACCGGGGAGCTGTTTTTT	CASSARGPNTGELFF
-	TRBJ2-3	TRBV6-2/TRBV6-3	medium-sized	TGTGCCAGCAGTTACTCGATTGTGCAGGGGCTGGTAGATACGCAGTATTTT	CASSYSIVQGLVDTQYF
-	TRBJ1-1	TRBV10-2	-	TGCGCCAGCAGTACAGCCCAGGGAACTGAAGCTTTCTTT	CASSTAQGTEAFF
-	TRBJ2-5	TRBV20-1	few	TGCAGTGCTAGAGATGGCCGGGGCAGCCAGACCCAGTACTTC	CSARDGRGSQTQYF